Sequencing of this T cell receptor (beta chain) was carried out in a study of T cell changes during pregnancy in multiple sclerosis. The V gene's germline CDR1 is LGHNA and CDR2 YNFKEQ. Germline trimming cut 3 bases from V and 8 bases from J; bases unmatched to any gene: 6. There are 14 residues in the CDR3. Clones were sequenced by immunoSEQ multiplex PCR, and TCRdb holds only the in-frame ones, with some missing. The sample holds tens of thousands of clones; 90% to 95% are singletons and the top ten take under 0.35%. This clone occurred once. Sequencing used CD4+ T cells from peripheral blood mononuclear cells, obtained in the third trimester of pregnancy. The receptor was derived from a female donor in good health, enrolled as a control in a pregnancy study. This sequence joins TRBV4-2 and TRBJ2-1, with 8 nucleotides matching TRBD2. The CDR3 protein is CASSHQTSVDEQFF. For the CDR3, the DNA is TGTGCCAGCAGCCACCAGACTAGCGTGGATGAGCAGTTCTTC.